This is a list of T cell receptor beta chains from one sample in a study of blood T cell repertoires in COVID-19. Here immunoSEQ multiplex PCR was the method, and the copy in TCRdb shows in-frame clones only, minus some. This table holds 300,000 to 350,000 clones, roughly 87% found once. Sequencing was carried out using peripheral blood. The receptors shown here come from a young man with active or convalescent COVID-19. The conserved cysteine and the conserved F or W are not part of the CDR3 here. Each record gives: V gene, J gene, CDR3 protein.

>TRBV6-5|TRBJ2-7
ASSYGTGGEQY
>TRBV6-2/TRBV6-3|TRBJ2-1
ASSYVRGNEQF
>TRBV4-1|TRBJ2-1
ASAMGQTYNEQF
>TRBV7-9|TRBJ1-3
ASSLRESNEGTIY
>TRBV6-1|TRBJ2-7
ASSELGFYEQY
>TRBV6-6|TRBJ1-2
ASSYREGLDGYT
>TRBV5-1|TRBJ2-7
ASSRQWPSGSYEQY
>TRBV7-2|TRBJ2-3
ASSLGWSSGGTTDTQY
>TRBV5-4|TRBJ2-4
ASSTDRGKNIQY
>TRBV19|TRBJ2-1
ASSTWGLAGVNEQF
>TRBV6-2/TRBV6-3|TRBJ2-3
ASSSQQGNRWRTDRDTQY
>TRBV27|TRBJ2-5
ASSLDLAGPETQY
>TRBV7-2|TRBJ2-7
ASSLAGGPYEQY
>TRBV29-1|TRBJ2-2
SVERGGTGELF
>TRBV7-9|TRBJ1-2
ASSQGPSRHYGYT
>TRBV3-1/TRBV3-2|TRBJ1-4
ASSPSGINEKLF
>TRBV11-2|TRBJ1-2
ASSSPRGRGYGYT
>TRBV5-1|TRBJ2-3
ASSFGVRGDTQY
>TRBV6-5|TRBJ1-2
ASSYSRGEDSYGYT
>TRBV4-2|TRBJ2-3
ASSPGNADTQY
>TRBV28|TRBJ2-1
ASSTGQGTYNEQF
>TRBV9|TRBJ2-5
ASSGGEGTSGGAAQETQY
>TRBV18|TRBJ2-7
ASSPRTGISYEQY
>TRBV6-5|TRBJ1-1
ASSSRTGNTEAF
>TRBV19|TRBJ2-7
ASSIRDRDSYEQY
>TRBV7-2|TRBJ1-1
ASSQDTFTEAF
>TRBV5-4|TRBJ2-1
ASNLLAGGPSGQF
>TRBV7-9|TRBJ2-7
ASSQRTGQGMAEQY
>TRBV5-8|TRBJ1-2
ASPDRAGYT
>TRBV18|TRBJ1-5
ASSPSGLSNQPQH
>TRBV18|TRBJ2-1
ASSPPGLAGGGEQF
>TRBV4-1|TRBJ2-2
ASSRNWEAGELF